This entry lists 16 T cell receptor beta chains sequenced from one sample in a study of blood T cell repertoires in COVID-19. Profiled with immunoSEQ multiplex PCR; TCRdb holds only in-frame clones, not every one. The data hold 130,000 to 150,000 clones, with 75% to 90% observed a single time. The sequencing sample was made of peripheral blood. These receptors came from a man aged 65-85 years who had recovered from COVID-19.

The table lists this clone with a few counts. The gene calls are TRBV27 and TRBJ2-1; no clear D gene. The ends were cut back, 4 bases at V and 5 bases at J, with 9 bases in the middle. CDR1 and CDR2 from the germline V gene are MNHEY and SMNVEV (reference sequence). The CDR3 spans 13 residues. In DNA, the CDR3 is TGTGCCAGCAGTTCCCCAGGCGACAATGAGCAGTTCTTC. This translates into CASSSPGDNEQFF.

The chain uses TRBV4-1 and TRBJ2-1, with TRBD1 as a possible D gene (5 bases). The V end was cut by 3 bases, the J end by 7 bases, with 16 bases between. CDR3 length: 15 residues. Germline-derived CDR1 and CDR2 are MGHRA and YSYEKL. The CDR3 spells CASSQGAARVNEQFF. The CDR3, as DNA: TGCGCCAGCAGCCAGGGCGCGGCCAGGGTGAATGAGCAGTTCTTC.

This chain connects TRBV7-9 to TRBJ2-7; 11 bases fit TRBD2. The V gene end was trimmed by 4 bases and the J gene end by 3 bases; junction bases not matched to a gene: 2. The CDR3 has 14 amino acids. The germline V gene has CDR1 SEHNR and CDR2 FQNEAQ (reference sequence). CDR3 amino acids: CASSSSGRIYEQYF. The CDR3, as DNA: TGTGCCAGCAGCTCTAGCGGGAGGATCTACGAGCAGTACTTC.

The chain couples TRBV7-9 to TRBJ2-7, with TRBD1 identical over 8 bases. With V trimmed by 5 bases and J by 7 bases, 16 bases remained unmatched. The CDR3 totals 16 residues. Germline CDR1 SEHNR, CDR2 FQNEAQ (reference sequence). The chain's CDR3 is CASSERTGSPLLEQYF. CDR3 nucleotides: TGTGCCAGCAGCGAGAGGACAGGGTCCCCGCTATTGGAGCAGTACTTC.

V usage is TRBV7-6 and J usage is TRBJ2-1, with 8 nucleotides matching TRBD2. With V trimmed by 6 bases and J by 8 bases, 18 bases remained unmatched. Germline values: CDR1 SGHVS, CDR2 FNYEAQ. The CDR3 extends over 17 amino acids. Here the CDR3 DNA reads TGTGCCAGCAGTTTTCCCCCTGGCGGGAGGCCCATGGATGAGCAGTTCTTC. Residues: CASSFPPGGRPMDEQFF.

The CDR3 spells CASSYWTSGMDGELFF. CDR3 coding DNA: TGTGCCAGCAGTTATTGGACTAGCGGGATGGACGGGGAGCTGTTTTTT. The chain uses TRBV6-2 or TRBV6-3 and TRBJ2-2; 12 bases match TRBD2. This CDR3 has 16 amino acids. V lost 3 bases and J lost 7; bases outside the gene matches: 6. Germline assignment: CDR1 MNHEY and CDR2 SVGEGT.

The chain has TRBV12-5 and TRBJ2-1; 8 positions agree with TRBD2. Trimming removed 5 bases from V and 11 bases from J; junction bases left unmatched: 14. The CDR3 is made up of 15 amino acids. Germline V CDR1 and CDR2: LGHNT, FRNRAP. The CDR3 DNA follows: TGTGCTAGTGGTCCGAGCGGGAGTAGGGACCCAAAGCAGTTCTTC. It is translated as CASGPSGSRDPKQFF.

The rearrangement links TRBV6-1 to TRBJ2-2; D remains ambiguous. This CDR3 region has 17 residues. Trimming shortened V by 3 bases and J by 5 bases, and 19 bases separated the two germline ends. The germline V gene has CDR1 MNHNS and CDR2 SASEGT. The chain's CDR3 is CASSDLPPPLETGELFF. The CDR3 coding sequence is TGTGCCAGCAGTGATCTGCCCCCCCCATTAGAAACCGGGGAGCTGTTTTTT.

The rearrangement joins TRBV7-9 to TRBJ2-3; TRBD2 is a possible D gene (5 bases). The CDR3 covers 15 residues. Trimming took off 1 base at V and 2 bases at J, with 10 bases between the two ends. Germline V gene lookup returns CDR1 SEHNR and CDR2 FQNEAQ (reference sequence). The CDR3 DNA sequence: TGTGCCAGCAGCTTAGTAATCGGGAACACAGATACGCAGTATTTT. Amino acids: CASSLVIGNTDTQYF.

This clone appeared many times. This chain uses TRBV5-1 with TRBJ1-1, with TRBD1 identical over 12 bases. The V gene end was trimmed by 4 bases and the J gene end by 4 bases; junction bases not matched to a gene: 2. This CDR3 contains 14 residues. Per the germline V gene, CDR1 is SGHRS and CDR2 is YFSETQ. The CDR3 is CASSTGQGATEAFF. The CDR3 DNA reads as TGCGCCAGCAGCACGGGACAGGGGGCCACTGAAGCTTTCTTT.

This sequence joins TRBV3-1 (or the pseudogene TRBV3-2) and TRBJ2-4; unclear D gene. CDR1 is LGHDT, CDR2 YNNKEL, per germline (reference sequence). Trimming took 3 bases from V and 5 from J, leaving 5 bases between them. The CDR3 loop spans 12 amino acids. The CDR3 region has the DNA TGTGCCAGCAGCCACCTTGAAAACATTCAGTACTTC. This gives the protein CASSHLENIQYF.

The CDR3 bases are TGTGCCAGCAGTCTACAGGTTAACACTGAAGCTTTCTTT. Residues: CASSLQVNTEAFF. The rearrangement joins TRBV2 to TRBJ1-1; perhaps TRBD1 as D (5 bases). The CDR3 loop spans 13 amino acids. CDR1 SNHLY and CDR2 FYNNEI come from the germline V gene. V was clipped by 5 bases and J by 2 bases, with 9 bases between them.

The CDR3 DNA reads TGTGCCAGCAGTTACCCGCGGACTGAAGAGGCCGGGGAGCTGTTTTTT. The encoded protein is CASSYPRTEEAGELFF. The rearrangement links TRBV6-2 or TRBV6-3 to TRBJ2-2; possible D gene TRBD2, 5 bases. This CDR3 contains 16 residues. V gave up 2 bases and J gave up 6 bases, with 16 bases separating them. Germline-derived CDR1 and CDR2 are MNHEY and SVGEGT.

This clone was seen only once. CDR3 in DNA: TGTGCCAGCAGTTACCGGAGGGGCATACGCTACACTGAAGCTTTCTTT. Protein product: CASSYRRGIRYTEAFF. The chain links TRBV6-5 to TRBJ1-1; possibly TRBD1 for D (5 bases). Germline V gene sequence: CDR1 MNHEY, CDR2 SVGAGI. The CDR3 is made up of 16 amino acids. Trimming left V 2 bases short and J 3 bases short, with 16 bases between.

This chain uses TRBV18 with TRBJ1-1; perhaps TRBD1 as D (5 bases). The germline gives CDR1 KGHSH, CDR2 LQKENI. The V gene lost 0 bases and the J gene lost 4 bases, with 12 bases spanning the gap. The CDR3 contains 15 residues. The CDR3 DNA is TGTGCCAGCTCACCACCGGAAGGGGAAAGCACTGAAGCTTTCTTT. Amino acid sequence: CASSPPEGESTEAFF.

V and J are TRBV5-6 and TRBJ1-2; TRBD1 matches 7 bases. Unmatched junction bases numbered 3, after V lost 0 bases and J lost 4 bases. Per germline, CDR1 SGHDT and CDR2 YYEEEE. The CDR3 totals 14 residues. CDR3 DNA sequence: TGTGCCAGCAGCTTGGAGAGGACAGGCTATGGCTACACCTTC. Encoded protein: CASSLERTGYGYTF.